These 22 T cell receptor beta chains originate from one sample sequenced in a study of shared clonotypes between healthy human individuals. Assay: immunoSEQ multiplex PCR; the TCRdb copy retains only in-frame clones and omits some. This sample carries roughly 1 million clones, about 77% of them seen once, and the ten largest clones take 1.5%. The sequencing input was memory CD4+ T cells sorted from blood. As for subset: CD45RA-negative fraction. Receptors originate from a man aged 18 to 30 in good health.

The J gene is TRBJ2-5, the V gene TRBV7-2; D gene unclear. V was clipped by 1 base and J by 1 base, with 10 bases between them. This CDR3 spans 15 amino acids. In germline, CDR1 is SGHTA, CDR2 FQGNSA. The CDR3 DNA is TGTGCCAGCAGCTTAGTTAGGCTGGGCCAAGAGACCCAGTACTTC. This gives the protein CASSLVRLGQETQYF.

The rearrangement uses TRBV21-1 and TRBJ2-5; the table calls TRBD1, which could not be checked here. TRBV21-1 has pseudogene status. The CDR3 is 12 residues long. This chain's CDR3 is CASSGSEETQYF. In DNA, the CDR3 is TGTGCCAGCAGCGGTTCAGAAGAGACCCAGTACTTC.

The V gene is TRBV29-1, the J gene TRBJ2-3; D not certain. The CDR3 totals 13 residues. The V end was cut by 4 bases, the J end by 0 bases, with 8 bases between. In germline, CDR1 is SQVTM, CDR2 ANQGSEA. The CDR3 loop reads CSVGKGSTDTQYF. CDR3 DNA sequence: TGCAGCGTTGGAAAAGGGAGCACAGATACGCAGTATTTT.

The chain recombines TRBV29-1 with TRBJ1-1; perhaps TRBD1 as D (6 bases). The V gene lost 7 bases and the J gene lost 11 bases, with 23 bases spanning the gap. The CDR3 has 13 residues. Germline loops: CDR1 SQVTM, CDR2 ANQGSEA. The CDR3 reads CSANLGSGALAFF. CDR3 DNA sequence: TGCAGCGCCAACCTGGGCTCGGGGGCGCTGGCTTTCTTT.

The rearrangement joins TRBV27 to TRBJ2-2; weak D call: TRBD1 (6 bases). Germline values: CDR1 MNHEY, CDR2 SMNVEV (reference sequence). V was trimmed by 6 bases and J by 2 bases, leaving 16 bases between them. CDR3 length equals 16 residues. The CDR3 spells CASRNHLTGNTGELFF. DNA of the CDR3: TGTGCCAGCAGGAACCATTTGACAGGAAACACCGGGGAGCTGTTTTTT.

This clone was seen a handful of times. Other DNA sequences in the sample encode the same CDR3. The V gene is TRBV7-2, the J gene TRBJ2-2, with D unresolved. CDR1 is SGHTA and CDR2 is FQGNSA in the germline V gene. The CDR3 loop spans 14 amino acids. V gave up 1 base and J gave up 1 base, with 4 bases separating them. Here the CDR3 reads CASSLVRNTGELFF. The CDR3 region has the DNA TGTGCCAGCAGCTTAGTCCGGAACACCGGGGAGCTGTTTTTT.

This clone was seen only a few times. The CDR3 here is CSVGWDGNQPQHF. The CDR3 DNA is TGCAGCGTGGGTTGGGACGGCAATCAGCCCCAGCATTTT. The V and J genes are TRBV29-1 and TRBJ1-5; TRBD1 is a possible D gene (5 bases). This CDR3 has 13 residues. Between the trimmed V and J ends, which lost 6 bases and 2 bases, there was a span of 11 bases. Germline V CDR1 and CDR2: SQVTM, ANQGSEA.

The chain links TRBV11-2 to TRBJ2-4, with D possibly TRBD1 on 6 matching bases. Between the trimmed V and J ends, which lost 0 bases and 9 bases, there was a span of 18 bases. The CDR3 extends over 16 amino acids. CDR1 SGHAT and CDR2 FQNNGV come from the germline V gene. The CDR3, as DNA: TGTGCCAGCAGCTTAGATCAAGGGGCAGGGGAGAGCATTCAGTACTTC. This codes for CASSLDQGAGESIQYF.

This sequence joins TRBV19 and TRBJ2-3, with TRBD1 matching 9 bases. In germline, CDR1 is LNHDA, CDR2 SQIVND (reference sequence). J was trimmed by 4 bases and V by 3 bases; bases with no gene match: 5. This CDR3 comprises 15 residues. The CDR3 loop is CASSIDRGKADTQYF. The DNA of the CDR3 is TGTGCCAGTAGTATTGACAGGGGGAAGGCAGATACGCAGTATTTT.

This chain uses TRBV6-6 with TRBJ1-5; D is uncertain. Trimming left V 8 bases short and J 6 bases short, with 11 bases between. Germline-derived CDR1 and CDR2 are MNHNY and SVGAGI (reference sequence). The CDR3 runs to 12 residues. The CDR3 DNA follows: TGTGCCAGCGGCGGGTTTCTTCAGCCCCAGCATTTT. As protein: CASGGFLQPQHF.

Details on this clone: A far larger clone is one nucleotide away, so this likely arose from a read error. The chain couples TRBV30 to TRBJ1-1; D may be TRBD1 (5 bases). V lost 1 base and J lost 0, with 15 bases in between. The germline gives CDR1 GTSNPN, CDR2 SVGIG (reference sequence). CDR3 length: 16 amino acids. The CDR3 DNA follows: TGTGCCTGGAGTGCCGGGGCAACTCTGGTGAACACTGAAGCTTTCTTT. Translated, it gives CAWSAGATLVNTEAFF.

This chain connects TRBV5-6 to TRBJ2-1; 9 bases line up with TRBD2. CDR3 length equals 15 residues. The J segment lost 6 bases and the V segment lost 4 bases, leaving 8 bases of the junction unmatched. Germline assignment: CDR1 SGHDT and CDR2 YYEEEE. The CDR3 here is CASSPSLTSGNEQFF. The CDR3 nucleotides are TGTGCCAGCAGCCCATCGTTGACTAGCGGCAATGAGCAGTTCTTC.

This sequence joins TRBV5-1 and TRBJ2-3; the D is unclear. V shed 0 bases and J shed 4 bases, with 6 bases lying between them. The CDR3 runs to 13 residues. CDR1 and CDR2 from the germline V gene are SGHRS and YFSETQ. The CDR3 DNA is TGCGCCAGCAGCTTGGCGCCTCCAGATACGCAGTATTTT. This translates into CASSLAPPDTQYF. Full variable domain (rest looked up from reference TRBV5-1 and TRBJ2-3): KAGVTQTPRYLIKTRGQQVTLSCSPISGHRSVSWYQQTPGQGLQFLFEYFSETQRNKGNFPGRFSGRQFSNSRSEMNVSTLELGDSALYLCASSLAPPDTQYFGPGTRLTVL.

CDR3 loop: CASNKQGLYGYTF. CDR3 DNA sequence: TGTGCCAGCAACAAACAGGGACTCTATGGCTACACCTTC. J is TRBJ1-2 and V is TRBV5-4; TRBD1 might be the D (6 bases). Trimming removed 6 bases at V and 4 bases at J, with 13 bases between. There are 13 residues in the CDR3. CDR1 and CDR2 (germline): SGHNT, YYREEE (reference sequence).

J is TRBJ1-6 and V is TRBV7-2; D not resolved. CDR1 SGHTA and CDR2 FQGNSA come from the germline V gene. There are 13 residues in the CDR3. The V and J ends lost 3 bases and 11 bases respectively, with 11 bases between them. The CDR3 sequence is CASSLTPGTPLHF. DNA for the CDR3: TGTGCCAGCAGCTTGACCCCCGGTACACCCCTCCACTTT.

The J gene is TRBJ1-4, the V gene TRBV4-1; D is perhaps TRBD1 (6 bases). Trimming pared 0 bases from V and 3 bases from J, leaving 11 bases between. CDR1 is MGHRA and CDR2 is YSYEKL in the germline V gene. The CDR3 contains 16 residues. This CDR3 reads CASSQDPGAANEKLFF. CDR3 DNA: TGCGCCAGCAGCCAAGATCCGGGGGCGGCTAATGAAAAACTGTTTTTT.

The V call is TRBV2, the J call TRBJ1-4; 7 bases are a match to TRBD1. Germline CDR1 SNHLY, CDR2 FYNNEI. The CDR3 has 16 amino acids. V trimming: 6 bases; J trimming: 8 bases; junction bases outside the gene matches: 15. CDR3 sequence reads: CASSLGPRQGQEKLFF. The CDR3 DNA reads TGTGCCAGCAGCTTAGGCCCGAGACAGGGCCAAGAAAAACTGTTTTTT.

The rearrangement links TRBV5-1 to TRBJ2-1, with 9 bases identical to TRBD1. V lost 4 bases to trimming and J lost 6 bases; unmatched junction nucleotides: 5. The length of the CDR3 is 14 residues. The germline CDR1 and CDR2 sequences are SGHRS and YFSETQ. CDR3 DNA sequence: TGCGCCAGCAGCCGCGGGACAGGGACCAATGAGCAGTTCTTC. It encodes CASSRGTGTNEQFF. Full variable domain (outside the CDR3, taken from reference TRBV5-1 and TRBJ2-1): KAGVTQTPRYLIKTRGQQVTLSCSPISGHRSVSWYQQTPGQGLQFLFEYFSETQRNKGNFPGRFSGRQFSNSRSEMNVSTLELGDSALYLCASSRGTGTNEQFFGPGTRLTVL.

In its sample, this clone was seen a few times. The CDR3 sequence is CASSAGLAGANVIAKNIQYF. In nucleotides, the CDR3 is TGCGCCAGCAGCGCGGGACTAGCGGGGGCCAACGTTATAGCCAAAAACATTCAGTACTTC. The chain uses TRBV5-1 and TRBJ2-4; 14 nucleotides line up with TRBD2. CDR1 SGHRS and CDR2 YFSETQ come from the germline V gene. The CDR3 covers 20 residues. V dropped 4 bases and J dropped 0; count of bases not matched to a gene: 12.

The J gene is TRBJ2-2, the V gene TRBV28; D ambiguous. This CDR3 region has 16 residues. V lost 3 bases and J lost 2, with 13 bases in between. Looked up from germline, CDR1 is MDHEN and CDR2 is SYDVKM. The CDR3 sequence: CASSFFRAENTGELFF. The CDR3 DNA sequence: TGTGCCAGCAGTTTTTTTAGGGCAGAAAACACCGGGGAGCTGTTTTTT.

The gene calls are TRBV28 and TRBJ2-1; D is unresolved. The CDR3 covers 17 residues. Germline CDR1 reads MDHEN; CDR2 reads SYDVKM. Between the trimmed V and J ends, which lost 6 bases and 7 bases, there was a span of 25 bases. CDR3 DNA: TGTGCCAGCAGCCGCCTCTTCGGAAGGACGTCCCTGAATGAGCAGTTCTTC. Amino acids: CASSRLFGRTSLNEQFF.

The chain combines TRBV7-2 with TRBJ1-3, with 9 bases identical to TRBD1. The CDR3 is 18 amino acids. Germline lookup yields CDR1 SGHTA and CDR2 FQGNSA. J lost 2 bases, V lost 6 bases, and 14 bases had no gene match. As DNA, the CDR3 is TGTGCCAGCAGGAGGACAGGGGCCTTCTCCGGCGCTGGAAACACCATATATTTT. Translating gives CASRRTGAFSGAGNTIYF. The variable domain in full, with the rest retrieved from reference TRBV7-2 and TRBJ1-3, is GAGVSQSPSNKVTEKGKDVELRCDPISGHTALYWYRQSLGQGLEFLIYFQGNSAPDKSGLPSDRFSAERTGGSVSTLTIQRTQQEDSAVYLCASRRTGAFSGAGNTIYFGEGSWLTVV.